The text below deals with one T cell receptor (beta chain). Its antigen is still unknown. This sample is part of a study of T cell repertoires in cytomegalovirus infection. In TCRdb, the reads were re-called with MiXCR into one record per CDR3 protein. Of roughly 100,000 distinct CDR3 sequences listed, approximately 45% are singletons. The ends were cut back, 1 base at V and 2 bases at J, with 8 bases in the middle. Germline CDR1 LNHNV, CDR2 YYDKDF (reference sequence). The CDR3 has 14 residues. The rearrangement joins TRBV15 to TRBJ1-1; D remains unclear. The source material was CD8+ T cells from cultured PBMCs, sampled from culture after CMV antigen stimulation. The TCR originated in a human donor in good health (CMV status not recorded). Some clones in this sample may be carry-over from other donors' samples. The CDR3 is CATSRVMFNTEAFF. In DNA, the CDR3 is TGTGCCACCAGCAGAGTAATGTTTAACACTGAAGCTTTCTTT.